The table lists the clone carrying this T cell receptor beta chain with a count of one. The data are from a study of immune evolution from preneoplasia to lung adenocarcinoma. Between the trimmed V and J ends, which lost 2 bases and 2 bases, there was a span of 12 bases. CDR1 is SGHNT and CDR2 is YYREEE in the germline V gene (reference sequence). The CDR3 runs to 15 residues. Method: immunoSEQ multiplex PCR; TCRdb's copy keeps in-frame clones and lacks some. The sample carries approximately 5,100 clones, around 80% recorded once. V and J are TRBV5-4 and TRBJ2-3; TRBD2 is a possible D gene (6 bases). The sequence was obtained from a person aged 60-80 years with lung adenocarcinoma. Sequencing was carried out using FFPE adjacent normal lung tissue. The CDR3 sequence: CASSFGGGDTDTQYF. CDR3 DNA: TGTGCCAGCAGCTTCGGCGGCGGGGACACAGATACGCAGTATTTT.